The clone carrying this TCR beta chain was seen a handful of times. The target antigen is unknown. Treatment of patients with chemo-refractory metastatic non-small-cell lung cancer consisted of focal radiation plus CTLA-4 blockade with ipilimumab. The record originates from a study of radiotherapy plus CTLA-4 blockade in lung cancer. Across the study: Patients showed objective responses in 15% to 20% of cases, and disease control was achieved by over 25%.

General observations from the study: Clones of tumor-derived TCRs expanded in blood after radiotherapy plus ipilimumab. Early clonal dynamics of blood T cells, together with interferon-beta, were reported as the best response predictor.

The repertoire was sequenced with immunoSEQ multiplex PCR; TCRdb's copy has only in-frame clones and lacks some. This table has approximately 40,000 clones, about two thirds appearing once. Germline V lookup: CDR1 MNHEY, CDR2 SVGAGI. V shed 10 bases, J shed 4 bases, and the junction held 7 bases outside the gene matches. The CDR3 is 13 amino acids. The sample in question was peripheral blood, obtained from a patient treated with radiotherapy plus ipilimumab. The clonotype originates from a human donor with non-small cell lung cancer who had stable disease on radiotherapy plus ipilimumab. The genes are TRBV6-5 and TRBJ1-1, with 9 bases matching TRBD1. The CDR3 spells CATWTGEGTEAFF. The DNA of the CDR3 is TGTGCCACCTGGACAGGGGAAGGCACTGAAGCTTTCTTT.